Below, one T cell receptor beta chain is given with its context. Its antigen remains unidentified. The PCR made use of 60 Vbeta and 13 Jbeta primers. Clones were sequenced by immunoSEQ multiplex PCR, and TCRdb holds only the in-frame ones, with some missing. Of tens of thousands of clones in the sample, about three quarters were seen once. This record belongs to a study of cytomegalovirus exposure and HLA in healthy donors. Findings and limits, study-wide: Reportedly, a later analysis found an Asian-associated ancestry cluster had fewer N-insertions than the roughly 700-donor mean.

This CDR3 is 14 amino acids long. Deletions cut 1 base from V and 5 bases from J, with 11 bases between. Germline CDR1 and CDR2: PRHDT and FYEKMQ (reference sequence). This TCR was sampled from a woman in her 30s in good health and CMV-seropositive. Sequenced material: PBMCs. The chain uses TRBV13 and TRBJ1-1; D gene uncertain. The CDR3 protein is CASSLVGSSTEAFF. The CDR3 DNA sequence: TGTGCCAGCAGCTTAGTGGGCAGTTCGACTGAAGCTTTCTTT.